What follows are 19 T cell receptor beta chains derived from one specimen sequenced in a study of shared clonotypes between healthy human individuals. The assay was immunoSEQ multiplex PCR, and TCRdb's table has in-frame clones only and misses some. The sample comprises some 600,000 clones, about 95% of which are singletons, and about 0.12% rests with the top ten. Naivety among CD8 cells was defined by CD45RO negativity and positive CCR7 selection, thereby excluding terminally differentiated effector memory CD45RA+ cells. Material for sequencing was naive CD8+ T cells sorted from blood. All receptors come from a woman aged 25 to 45 in good health.

The V and J genes are TRBV5-8 and TRBJ1-5; no firm D call. Germline V CDR1 and CDR2: SGHTS, YDEGEE. Between the trimmed V and J ends, which lost 3 bases and 6 bases, there was a span of 10 bases. The CDR3 sequence is 13 residues long. DNA for the CDR3: TGTGCCAGCAGCTCGCTGCCGGTTCAGCCCCAGCATTTT. Residues: CASSSLPVQPQHF.

The genes are TRBV28 and TRBJ1-1, with D tentatively TRBD1 (6 bases). Trimming left V 4 bases short and J 2 bases short, with 14 bases between. CDR3 size: 15 residues. Germline V gene data show CDR1 as MDHEN and CDR2 as SYDVKM. In nucleotides, the CDR3 is TGTGCCAGCAGTTCTGGAGGGGGGATTAACACTGAAGCTTTCTTT. Translated, it gives CASSSGGGINTEAFF.

The CDR3 region is CASSHGGGAGSYNEQFF. CDR3 DNA: TGCGCCAGCAGCCACGGCGGGGGGGCGGGGTCCTACAATGAGCAGTTCTTC. The V call is TRBV4-1, the J call TRBJ2-1; 9 bases align to TRBD2. This CDR3 is 17 amino acids long. The germline CDR1 and CDR2 sequences are MGHRA and YSYEKL. Germline trimming cut 3 bases from V and 1 base from J; bases unmatched to any gene: 7.

V gene TRBV5-1 combines with J gene TRBJ2-6; 8 nucleotides align to TRBD1. This CDR3 has 18 residues. Germline V gives CDR1 SGHRS, CDR2 YFSETQ. J gave up 1 base and V 1 base, and 7 bases lay outside the gene matches. Here the CDR3 DNA reads TGCGCCAGCAGCTTGACCCGGCAGGGGGCTTCTGGGGCCAACGTCCTGACTTTC. It encodes CASSLTRQGASGANVLTF. Combining the CDR3 with reference TRBV5-1 and TRBJ2-6 gives the whole variable domain KAGVTQTPRYLIKTRGQQVTLSCSPISGHRSVSWYQQTPGQGLQFLFEYFSETQRNKGNFPGRFSGRQFSNSRSEMNVSTLELGDSALYLCASSLTRQGASGANVLTFGAGSRLTVL.

J is TRBJ1-2 and V is TRBV27; TRBD1 matches 8 bases. This CDR3 spans 14 amino acids. The trim removed 5 bases at V and 8 bases at J, leaving 10 bases unmatched. Per germline, CDR1 MNHEY and CDR2 SMNVEV (reference sequence). CDR3: CASSPGQGFRGYTF. In DNA form, the CDR3 reads TGTGCCAGCAGTCCCGGACAGGGTTTTAGAGGCTACACCTTC.

The chain couples TRBV19 to TRBJ2-3; 7 nucleotides line up with TRBD1. The CDR3 loop spans 16 amino acids. With V trimmed by 5 bases and J by 2 bases, 10 bases remained unmatched. The germline gives CDR1 LNHDA, CDR2 SQIVND (reference sequence). The CDR3 nucleotides are TGTGCCAGTAGTCTCGGACAGGATCAGATCACAGATACGCAGTATTTT. Translation gives CASSLGQDQITDTQYF.

This chain joins TRBV9 and TRBJ1-5; TRBD1 is a possible D gene (6 bases). Trimming took off 3 bases at V and 5 bases at J, with 12 bases between the two ends. This CDR3 has 14 residues. The germline gives CDR1 SGDLS, CDR2 YYNGEE. CDR3: CASSGQGYDQPQHF. The CDR3 nucleotides read TGTGCCAGCAGCGGTCAGGGGTATGATCAGCCCCAGCATTTT.

A note on this clone: Other DNA sequences within the sample encode an identical CDR3. This chain joins TRBV27 and TRBJ2-1, with D unresolved. Per the germline V gene, CDR1 is MNHEY and CDR2 is SMNVEV (reference sequence). The CDR3 spans 12 residues. The V gene lost 4 bases and the J gene lost 3 bases, with 4 bases spanning the gap. The CDR3 loop is CASSSGYNEQFF. CDR3 nucleotide sequence: TGTGCCAGCAGTTCGGGCTACAATGAGCAGTTCTTC.

The rearrangement joins TRBV29-1 to TRBJ2-1; maybe TRBD2 (5 bases). Germline CDR1 SQVTM, CDR2 ANQGSEA. The V and J ends lost 1 base and 4 bases respectively, with 8 bases between them. This CDR3 contains 13 residues. The CDR3 nucleotides read TGCAGCGTTGAAGGGCCGGGATACAATGAGCAGTTCTTC. This sequence encodes CSVEGPGYNEQFF.

In this sample, this clone turned up once. The gene calls are TRBV7-2 and TRBJ1-2; tentative D call: TRBD1 (5 bases). Per germline, CDR1 SGHTA and CDR2 FQGNSA. The V end was cut by 6 bases, the J end by 4 bases, with 18 bases between. CDR3 length: 15 residues. Here the CDR3 reads CASRREGQRTYGYTF. CDR3 nucleotide sequence: TGTGCCAGCAGGAGGGAGGGGCAGCGGACCTATGGCTACACCTTC.

Details on this clone: This sample also contains other DNA sequences that code for the same CDR3. This sequence joins TRBV11-2 and TRBJ2-7, with D tentatively TRBD1 (6 bases). Trimming shortened V by 6 bases and J by 3 bases, and 12 bases separated the two germline ends. CDR1 is SGHAT, CDR2 FQNNGV, per germline. The CDR3 length is 13 residues. CDR3 nucleotides: TGTGCCAGCAGTCCCGGACAGAACTACGAGCAGTACTTC. Protein product: CASSPGQNYEQYF.

The genes are TRBV5-4 and TRBJ2-7; D may be TRBD1 (6 bases). Germline V CDR1 and CDR2: SGHNT, YYREEE (reference sequence). Trimming left V 4 bases short and J 2 bases short, with 10 bases between. This CDR3 contains 13 residues. CDR3 in amino acids: CASSPDSTYEQYF. In DNA form, the CDR3 reads TGTGCCAGCAGCCCGGACAGTACCTACGAGCAGTACTTC.

The chain is built from TRBV13 and TRBJ1-1; 7 bases are shared with TRBD1. Per germline, CDR1 PRHDT and CDR2 FYEKMQ (reference sequence). The CDR3 covers 15 residues. V was pared by 0 bases and J by 5 bases, with 6 bases of the junction left unmatched. CDR3 in DNA: TGTGCCAGCAGCTTAGGAATGACAGGGTTTACTGAAGCTTTCTTT. Amino acid sequence: CASSLGMTGFTEAFF.

This clone was recorded only once. This chain joins TRBV2 and TRBJ2-3, with TRBD2 identical over 14 bases. CDR1 is SNHLY and CDR2 is FYNNEI in the germline V gene. CDR3 size: 16 residues. Trimming at V came to 6 bases and at J to 5 bases, leaving 7 bases not matched to a gene. CDR3 residues: CASSGTSGSYLDTQYF. CDR3 nucleotide sequence: TGTGCCAGCAGCGGGACTAGCGGGAGTTATTTAGATACGCAGTATTTT. The full variable domain, rest sourced from reference TRBV2 and TRBJ2-3, is EPEVTQTPSHQVTQMGQEVILRCVPISNHLYFYWYRQILGQKVEFLVSFYNNEISEKSEIFDDQFSVERPDGSNFTLKIRSTKLEDSAMYFCASSGTSGSYLDTQYFGPGTRLTVL.

The genes are TRBV6-1 and TRBJ2-7; D is undetermined. Looked up from germline, CDR1 is MNHNS and CDR2 is SASEGT. The CDR3 has 13 amino acids. V dropped 2 bases and J dropped 4 bases, with 9 bases sitting between them. The CDR3 reads CASSEIISYEQYF. As DNA, the CDR3 is TGTGCCAGCAGTGAAATCATTTCATACGAGCAGTACTTC.

J is TRBJ2-5 and V is TRBV28; D might be TRBD2 (5 bases). The CDR3 is made up of 15 amino acids. The V end lost 3 bases, the J end lost 4 bases, and 15 bases lay between the germline ends. Germline values: CDR1 MDHEN, CDR2 SYDVKM. The CDR3 DNA reads as TGTGCCAGCAGTTTTCGGGAAGGTCTGGCAGAGACCCAGTACTTC. It encodes CASSFREGLAETQYF. The variable domain in full, completed from reference TRBV28 and TRBJ2-5, reads DVKVTQSSRYLVKRTGEKVFLECVQDMDHENMFWYRQDPGLGLRLIYFSYDVKMKEKGDIPEGYSVSREKKERFSLILESASTNQTSMYLCASSFREGLAETQYFGPGTRLLVL.

The rearrangement joins TRBV27 to TRBJ2-1; D ambiguous. The CDR3 loop spans 12 amino acids. Per the germline V gene, CDR1 is MNHEY and CDR2 is SMNVEV (reference sequence). Trimming stripped 3 bases from V and 7 bases from J, with 7 bases between. In DNA, the CDR3 is TGTGCCAGCAGTTTCGTGGGAAATGAGCAGTTCTTC. It translates to CASSFVGNEQFF.

In regard to this clone: Within the sample, other DNA sequences also encode this same CDR3. This rearrangement joins TRBV27 to TRBJ2-7; TRBD1 agrees at 9 bases. Looked up from germline, CDR1 is MNHEY and CDR2 is SMNVEV (reference sequence). The CDR3 extends over 14 amino acids. The junction had 6 bases not matched to a gene; V was cut back by 5 bases and J by 4 bases. CDR3 loop: CASSPQTGGYEQYF. CDR3 nucleotide sequence: TGTGCCAGCAGTCCCCAGACAGGGGGATACGAGCAGTACTTC.

This rearrangement joins TRBV28 to TRBJ1-3; 7 bases are a match to TRBD1. In germline, CDR1 is MDHEN, CDR2 SYDVKM. V shed 7 bases and J 2 bases; nucleotides not matched to a gene: 23. The CDR3 is 20 amino acids. The DNA of the CDR3 is TGTGCCAGCAATCCCATCGACCGGGCTACAGGGGAAGTGGCTGGAAACACCATATATTTT. Translation gives CASNPIDRATGEVAGNTIYF.